The next 9 T cell receptor beta chains were all read from a single sample in a study of cytomegalovirus exposure and HLA in healthy donors. With 60 Vbeta and 13 Jbeta primers, the PCR was carried out. Generated by immunoSEQ multiplex PCR, the TCRdb table keeps only in-frame clones and is missing some. The sample includes 150,000 or so clones, just under 80% of them seen just once. Sequenced sample: PBMCs. Receptors were obtained from a man between 18 and 29 years old in good health and CMV-seropositive.

The V gene is TRBV29-1, the J gene TRBJ1-2, with D possibly TRBD1 on 6 matching bases. Deletions cut 6 bases from V and 7 bases from J, with 9 bases between. This CDR3 is 10 amino acids long. The germline V gene encodes CDR1 SQVTM and CDR2 ANQGSEA. Here the CDR3 reads CSVPGAGYTF. CDR3 sequence (DNA): TGCAGCGTCCCAGGGGCTGGCTACACCTTC.

The rearrangement links TRBV5-6 to TRBJ1-2; no firm D call. Trimming removed 2 bases at V and 1 base at J, with 15 bases between. CDR3 length: 16 amino acids. CDR1 is SGHDT, CDR2 YYEEEE, per germline. CDR3 DNA: TGTGCCAGCAGCTTCGGTACGGGGAGTTTTAACTATGGCTACACCTTC. Its translation: CASSFGTGSFNYGYTF.

V is TRBV7-9 and J is TRBJ2-1; D remains unclear. The CDR3 length is 14 residues. Trimming cost V 7 bases and J 5 bases, with 15 bases left between them. Germline CDR1 reads SEHNR; CDR2 reads FQNEAQ (reference sequence). The CDR3 reads CASKGTSGNNEQFF. The CDR3 nucleotides read TGTGCCAGCAAAGGCACCTCGGGTAACAATGAGCAGTTCTTC.

J is TRBJ2-3 and V is TRBV5-1; D call uncertain. Deletions cut 4 bases from V and 0 bases from J, with 21 bases between. The germline gives CDR1 SGHRS, CDR2 YFSETQ. The CDR3 spans 18 residues. Here the CDR3 DNA reads TGCGCCAGCAGCACGGAGTCTTCTACACTCTCTAGCACAGATACGCAGTATTTT. The encoded protein is CASSTESSTLSSTDTQYF.

In this sample, this clone turned up once. The chain uses TRBV7-2 and TRBJ1-3, with TRBD1 identical over 9 bases. The germline CDR1 and CDR2 sequences are SGHTA and FQGNSA. The length of the CDR3 is 15 residues. Trimming took 5 bases from V and 8 from J; bases not matched to a gene: 10. The CDR3 DNA follows: TGTGCCAGCAGCGCGATAGGACAGGGGAGGGACACCATATATTTT. It codes for CASSAIGQGRDTIYF.

This sequence joins TRBV5-1 and TRBJ1-2; 8 bases align to TRBD1. Unmatched junction bases numbered 7, after V lost 4 bases and J lost 5 bases. CDR1 SGHRS and CDR2 YFSETQ come from the germline V gene. The CDR3 extends over 14 amino acids. This CDR3 reads CASSLPGTGYGYTF. The CDR3 DNA is TGCGCCAGCAGCCTTCCCGGGACAGGTTATGGCTACACCTTC.

The chain combines TRBV5-4 with TRBJ1-1; perhaps TRBD1 as D (5 bases). With 1 base removed from V and 8 bases from J, the gap between germline ends came to 9 bases. This CDR3 region has 12 residues. CDR1 and CDR2 from the germline V gene are SGHNT and YYREEE (reference sequence). The CDR3 spells CASSLRTSEAFF. The CDR3 DNA is TGTGCCAGCAGCTTGAGGACAAGCGAAGCTTTCTTT.

The genes are TRBV13 and TRBJ2-6, with 10 bases lining up with TRBD2. The V gene's germline CDR1 is PRHDT and CDR2 FYEKMQ (reference sequence). J lost 4 bases, V lost 5 bases, and 2 bases had no gene match. CDR3 length: 15 residues. The CDR3 region is CASSLAGVGANVLTF. In DNA form, the CDR3 reads TGTGCCAGCAGCCTAGCGGGGGTCGGGGCCAACGTCCTGACTTTC.

This chain links TRBV18 with TRBJ1-1; 7 bases are shared with TRBD1. Germline CDR1 KGHSH, CDR2 LQKENI. V was clipped by 3 bases and J by 5 bases; unmatched bases: 0. The length of the CDR3 is 12 residues. The CDR3 region is CASSPTGTEAFF. CDR3 nucleotide sequence: TGTGCCAGCTCACCGACAGGGACTGAAGCTTTCTTT. Complete variable domain (other parts from reference TRBV18 and TRBJ1-1): NAGVMQNPRHLVRRRGQEARLRCSPMKGHSHVYWYRQLPEEGLKFMVYLQKENIIDESGMPKERFSAEFPKEGPSILRIQQVVRGDSAAYFCASSPTGTEAFFGQGTRLTVV.